One and the same sample provided the 25 T cell receptor beta chains below, sequenced in a study of shared clonotypes between healthy human individuals. Generated by immunoSEQ multiplex PCR, the TCRdb table keeps only in-frame clones and is missing some. The data hold about 1 million clones, with roughly 75% observed a single time. Sequences were obtained from memory CD4+ T cells sorted from blood. Subset in this sample: CD45RA-negative fraction. Receptors were obtained from a man aged 18 to 30 in good health.

The chain uses TRBV10-3 and TRBJ2-3, with 9 bases that match TRBD2. Trimming took 0 bases from V and 2 from J; bases not matched to a gene: 3. CDR1 is ENHRY, CDR2 SYGVKD, per germline. CDR3 length: 16 residues. The CDR3 protein is CAISESTSGNTDTQYF. In DNA form, the CDR3 reads TGTGCCATCAGTGAGTCGACTAGCGGAAACACAGATACGCAGTATTTT.

In this sample, this clone turned up once. This sequence joins TRBV19 and TRBJ1-1; no definite D call. This CDR3 spans 15 amino acids. Between the trimmed V and J ends, which lost 4 bases and 1 base, there was a span of 13 bases. CDR1 is LNHDA and CDR2 is SQIVND in the germline V gene (reference sequence). CDR3 sequence: CASSKQSSQNTEAFF. CDR3 nucleotides: TGTGCCAGTAGTAAACAGTCATCCCAGAACACTGAAGCTTTCTTT. The entire variable domain, with the rest obtained from reference TRBV19 and TRBJ1-1, is as follows: DGGITQSPKYLFRKEGQNVTLSCEQNLNHDAMYWYRQDPGQGLRLIYYSQIVNDFQKGDIAEGYSVSREKKESFPLTVTSAQKNPTAFYLCASSKQSSQNTEAFFGQGTRLTVV.

J is TRBJ2-2 and V is TRBV5-4; TRBD2 matches 8 bases. The V gene end was trimmed by 1 base and the J gene end by 3 bases; junction bases not matched to a gene: 5. There are 16 residues in the CDR3. Germline-derived CDR1 and CDR2 are SGHNT and YYREEE (reference sequence). Written as DNA, the CDR3 is TGTGCCAGCAGCTTGCGTTCAGCGGGGGACACCGGGGAGCTGTTTTTT. Translation gives CASSLRSAGDTGELFF.

In this sample, this clone turned up a few times. This rearrangement joins TRBV2 to TRBJ1-1; D ambiguous. The CDR3 totals 14 residues. Trimming removed 4 bases from V and 1 base from J, with 10 bases in between. The germline CDR1 and CDR2 sequences are SNHLY and FYNNEI. This CDR3 reads CASSVEGGNTEAFF. CDR3 DNA: TGTGCCAGCAGTGTGGAGGGAGGGAACACTGAAGCTTTCTTT.

The V call is TRBV2, the J call TRBJ2-3; 8 bases line up with TRBD2. The CDR3 has 14 residues. Trimming took 7 bases from V and 4 from J; bases not matched to a gene: 7. Germline V gene data show CDR1 as SNHLY and CDR2 as FYNNEI. CDR3 sequence (DNA): TGTGCCAGCATGGGACTAGTCACCTCAGATACGCAGTATTTT. It codes for CASMGLVTSDTQYF.

This clone showed up just once. The chain carries TRBV2 and TRBJ1-6; 7 bases map to TRBD1. V was pared by 7 bases and J by 5 bases, with 5 bases of the junction left unmatched. Germline lookup yields CDR1 SNHLY and CDR2 FYNNEI. This CDR3 has 14 amino acids. The CDR3 here is CASKRDSDNSPLHF. DNA of the CDR3: TGTGCCAGCAAACGGGACAGTGATAATTCACCCCTCCACTTT.

This sequence joins TRBV2 and TRBJ2-3, with TRBD2 identical over 7 bases. V gave up 5 bases and J gave up 1 base; unmatched junction bases: 12. The CDR3 length is 17 residues. Germline V gene lookup returns CDR1 SNHLY and CDR2 FYNNEI. The CDR3 region is CASSSGTTFRGTDTQYF. As DNA, the CDR3 is TGTGCCAGCAGTTCCGGGACTACCTTCCGGGGCACAGATACGCAGTATTTT.

As DNA, the CDR3 is TGTGCCTGGAGTGGAGGGGGCGATATCTCCTATAATTCACCCCTCCACTTT. This sequence encodes CAWSGGGDISYNSPLHF. The genes are TRBV30 and TRBJ1-6; 7 bases line up with TRBD1. The CDR3 covers 17 residues. Germline V lookup: CDR1 GTSNPN, CDR2 SVGIG (reference sequence). V shed 1 base, J shed 0 bases, and the junction held 6 bases outside the gene matches.

The rearrangement joins TRBV28 to TRBJ1-2; D gene uncertain. The CDR3 has 11 amino acids. V lost 7 bases to trimming and J lost 4 bases, with 7 bases between them. The V gene's germline CDR1 is MDHEN and CDR2 SYDVKM. The CDR3, as DNA: TGTGCCAGCAATGACCCCTATGGCTACACCTTC. It specifies CASNDPYGYTF.

This clone was seen a few times. Distinct nucleotide sequences in the sample also encode this CDR3. The chain couples TRBV11-2 to TRBJ2-7; 7 bases line up with TRBD1. The CDR3 consists of 14 residues. Looked up from germline, CDR1 is SGHAT and CDR2 is FQNNGV. The V segment lost 5 bases and the J segment 6 bases; nucleotides outside the gene matches: 10. The CDR3 DNA reads TGTGCCAGCAGCAAGAACCGGGACAGACCCGAGCAGTACTTC. Protein sequence: CASSKNRDRPEQYF.

This clone was counted between two and nine times. The V gene is TRBV4-1, the J gene TRBJ1-6, with D perhaps matching TRBD1 (5 bases). The length of the CDR3 is 16 residues. Germline CDR1 and CDR2: MGHRA and YSYEKL. V lost 0 bases, J lost 10 bases, and 16 bases lay in between. CDR3 coding DNA: TGCGCCAGCAGCCAAGACGCGGCGCCAGGGAAATCACCCCTCCACTTT. Translation: CASSQDAAPGKSPLHF.

V and J are TRBV6-5 and TRBJ1-6, with a possible D match to TRBD1 (6 bases). Germline V gives CDR1 MNHEY, CDR2 SVGAGI. The CDR3 has 12 residues. The V gene lost 7 bases and the J gene lost 9 bases, with 10 bases spanning the gap. The DNA of the CDR3 is TGTGCCAGCAAGAGGGGGAGTTCACCCCTCCACTTT. Translating gives CASKRGSSPLHF.

The chain has TRBV19 and TRBJ1-1; no clear D gene. V lost 3 bases and J 1 base, leaving 9 bases between the germline ends. The CDR3 contains 14 residues. Germline loops: CDR1 LNHDA, CDR2 SQIVND (reference sequence). CDR3 sequence (DNA): TGTGCCAGTAGTATGAGGACCCGGAACACTGAAGCTTTCTTT. As protein: CASSMRTRNTEAFF.

The chain links TRBV6-1 to TRBJ1-6; D possibly corresponds to TRBD1 (5 bases). Germline V gene sequence: CDR1 MNHNS, CDR2 SASEGT. Trimming pared 1 base from V and 9 bases from J, leaving 16 bases between. The CDR3 is made up of 16 amino acids. CDR3 in amino acids: CASSEGIGRGGSPLHF. The CDR3 DNA reads TGTGCCAGCAGTGAAGGTATAGGGAGGGGAGGTTCACCCCTCCACTTT.

This clone was detected only once. J is TRBJ1-6 and V is TRBV19, with TRBD1 matching 9 bases. CDR1 is LNHDA and CDR2 is SQIVND in the germline V gene (reference sequence). The length of the CDR3 is 14 residues. Losses at the gene ends were 9 bases for V and 7 bases for J; bases not matched to a gene: 7. The CDR3 protein is CASRFGQGNSPLHF. CDR3 coding DNA: TGTGCCAGCAGGTTTGGACAGGGGAATTCACCCCTCCACTTT.

The chain employs TRBV30 and TRBJ2-3; D is undetermined. V was cut by 1 base and J by 5 bases, with 7 bases left in between. The CDR3 is 12 residues long. Germline CDR1 reads GTSNPN; CDR2 reads SVGIG (reference sequence). In DNA, the CDR3 is TGTGCCTGGAGTGACAAGGGAGATACGCAGTATTTT. It is translated as CAWSDKGDTQYF.

The chain links TRBV4-3 to TRBJ1-2; maybe TRBD1 (6 bases). The CDR3 has 16 residues. Germline CDR1 LGHNA, CDR2 YSLEER. Between the trimmed V and J ends, which lost 3 bases and 4 bases, there was a span of 18 bases. CDR3 amino acids: CASSHAPGALPYGYTF. CDR3 nucleotides: TGCGCCAGCAGCCACGCCCCAGGGGCCCTACCCTATGGCTACACCTTC.

V and J are TRBV11-3 and TRBJ2-5, with no clear D. This CDR3 has 13 amino acids. V lost 3 bases and J lost 3, with 8 bases in between. Germline V gene data show CDR1 as SGHNT and CDR2 as YENEEA. CDR3 nucleotide sequence: TGTGCCAGCAGCTTCTCAAGCAAAGAGACCCAGTACTTC. It codes for CASSFSSKETQYF.

CDR3: CASSYGDRASYGYTF. CDR3 in DNA: TGTGCCAGCAGCTACGGAGACAGGGCGAGCTATGGCTACACCTTC. The chain carries TRBV7-2 and TRBJ1-2, with TRBD1 identical over 7 bases. Germline CDR1 reads SGHTA; CDR2 reads FQGNSA. The CDR3 has 15 amino acids. Losses at the gene ends were 4 bases for V and 4 bases for J; bases not matched to a gene: 9.

V usage is TRBV27 and J usage is TRBJ1-2; the match to TRBD1 covers 11 bases. Unmatched junction bases numbered 7, after V lost 5 bases and J lost 5 bases. This CDR3 contains 15 residues. Germline CDR1 MNHEY, CDR2 SMNVEV (reference sequence). The CDR3 DNA reads TGTGCCAGCAGTAATCGGACAGGGGGCGCGTATGGCTACACCTTC. This encodes CASSNRTGGAYGYTF.

This clone was found once. CDR3 nucleotides: TGCAGCGTTGTCTCAGCGAGGATCGACAATGAGCAGTTCTTC. Its protein product is CSVVSARIDNEQFF. The chain links TRBV29-1 to TRBJ2-1; D remains unclear. Trimming cost V 4 bases and J 5 bases, with 15 bases left between them. CDR1 and CDR2 (germline): SQVTM, ANQGSEA. This CDR3 contains 14 residues.

The V and J genes are TRBV30 and TRBJ2-2; the D gene is possibly TRBD1 (7 bases). Trimming took off 0 bases at V and 3 bases at J, with 20 bases between the two ends. The CDR3 is 18 amino acids. Germline V gene data show CDR1 as GTSNPN and CDR2 as SVGIG (reference sequence). The CDR3 coding sequence is TGTGCCTGGAGTGTACCGGGATTGACAGGGACTTACACCGGGGAGCTGTTTTTT. Translation gives CAWSVPGLTGTYTGELFF.

This clone was seen a single time. The chain carries TRBV7-9 and TRBJ2-3; TRBD1 agrees at 8 bases. This CDR3 is built from 16 residues. V lost 3 bases and J lost 2; bases outside the gene matches: 7. Germline CDR1 and CDR2: SEHNR and FQNEAQ (reference sequence). The CDR3 is CASSLGDRGTTDTQYF. DNA of the CDR3: TGTGCCAGCAGCTTGGGAGACAGGGGTACCACAGATACGCAGTATTTT.

This clone was counted a few times. The rearrangement links TRBV4-1 to TRBJ1-2; 8 bases line up with TRBD1. This CDR3 has 19 residues. Germline V gene lookup returns CDR1 MGHRA and CDR2 YSYEKL. Germline trimming cut 0 bases from V and 8 bases from J; bases unmatched to any gene: 20. Here the CDR3 reads CASSQDFGGTGGIKWGYTF. The DNA for the CDR3 is TGCGCCAGCAGCCAAGATTTCGGCGGGACAGGAGGGATAAAATGGGGCTACACCTTC.

The chain combines TRBV23-1 with TRBJ1-2; 8 bases map to TRBD1. TRBV23-1 is an open reading frame whose function is uncertain. The junction had 12 bases not matched to a gene; V was cut back by 3 bases and J by 0 bases. This CDR3 has 18 amino acids. DNA of the CDR3: TGCGCCAGCAGTCATCCCTCCTCGGACAGGGCCTCTAACTATGGCTACACCTTC. Amino acid sequence: CASSHPSSDRASNYGYTF.